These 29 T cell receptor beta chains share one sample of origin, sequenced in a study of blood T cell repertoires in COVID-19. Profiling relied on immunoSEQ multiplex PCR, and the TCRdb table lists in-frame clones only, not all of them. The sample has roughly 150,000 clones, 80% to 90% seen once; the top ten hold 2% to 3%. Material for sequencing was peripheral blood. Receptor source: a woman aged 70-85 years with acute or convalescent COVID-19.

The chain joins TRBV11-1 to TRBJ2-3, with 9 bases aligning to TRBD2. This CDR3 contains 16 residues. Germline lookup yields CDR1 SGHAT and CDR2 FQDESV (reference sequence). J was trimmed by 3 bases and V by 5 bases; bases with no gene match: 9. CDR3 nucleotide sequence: TGTGCCAGCAGCCCATTAGGACTAGCGAAGACAGATACGCAGTATTTT. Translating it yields CASSPLGLAKTDTQYF.

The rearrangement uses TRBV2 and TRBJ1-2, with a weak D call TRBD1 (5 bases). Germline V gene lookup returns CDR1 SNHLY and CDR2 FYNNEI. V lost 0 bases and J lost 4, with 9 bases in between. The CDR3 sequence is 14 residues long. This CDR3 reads CASSEAWGGYGYTF. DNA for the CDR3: TGTGCCAGCAGTGAAGCTTGGGGGGGCTATGGCTACACCTTC.

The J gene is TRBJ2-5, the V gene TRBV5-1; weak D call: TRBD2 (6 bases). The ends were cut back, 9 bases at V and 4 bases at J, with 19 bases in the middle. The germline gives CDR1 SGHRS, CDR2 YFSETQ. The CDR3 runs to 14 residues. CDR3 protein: CATKGGGPRETQYF. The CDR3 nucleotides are TGCGCCACCAAGGGAGGAGGGCCAAGAGAGACCCAGTACTTC.

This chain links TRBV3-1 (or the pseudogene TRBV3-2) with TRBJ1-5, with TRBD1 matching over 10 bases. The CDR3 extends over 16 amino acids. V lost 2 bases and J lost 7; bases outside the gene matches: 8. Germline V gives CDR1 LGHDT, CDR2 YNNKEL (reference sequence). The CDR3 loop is CASSQRPGTGDQPQHF. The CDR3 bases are TGTGCCAGCAGCCAACGCCCCGGGACAGGGGACCAGCCCCAGCATTTT.

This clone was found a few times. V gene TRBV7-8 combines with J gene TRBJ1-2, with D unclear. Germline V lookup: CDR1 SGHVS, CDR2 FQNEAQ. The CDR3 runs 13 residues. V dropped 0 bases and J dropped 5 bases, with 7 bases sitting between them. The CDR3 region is CASSLATGYGYTF. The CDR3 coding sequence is TGTGCCAGCAGCTTAGCAACGGGATATGGCTACACCTTC.

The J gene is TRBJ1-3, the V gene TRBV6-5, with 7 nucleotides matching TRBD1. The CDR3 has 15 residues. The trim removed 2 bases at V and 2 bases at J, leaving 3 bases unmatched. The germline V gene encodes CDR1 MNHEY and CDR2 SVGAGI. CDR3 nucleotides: TGTGCCAGCAGTTACACAGGGGTTGCTGGAAACACCATATATTTT. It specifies CASSYTGVAGNTIYF.

In nucleotides, the CDR3 is TGTGCCAGCAGCTTAGTAGATAGCTACGAGCAGTACGTC. This translates into CASSLVDSYEQYV. V and J are TRBV7-8 and TRBJ2-7; D gene unclear. This CDR3 is built from 13 residues. Germline V CDR1 and CDR2: SGHVS, FQNEAQ. Trimming removed 1 base at V and 3 bases at J, with 7 bases between.

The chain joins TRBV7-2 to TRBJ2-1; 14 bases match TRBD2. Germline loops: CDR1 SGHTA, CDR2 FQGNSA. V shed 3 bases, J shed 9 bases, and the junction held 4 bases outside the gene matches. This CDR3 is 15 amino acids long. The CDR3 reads CASSFGLAGGGEQFF. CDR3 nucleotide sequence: TGTGCCAGCAGCTTCGGACTAGCGGGGGGCGGTGAGCAGTTCTTC.

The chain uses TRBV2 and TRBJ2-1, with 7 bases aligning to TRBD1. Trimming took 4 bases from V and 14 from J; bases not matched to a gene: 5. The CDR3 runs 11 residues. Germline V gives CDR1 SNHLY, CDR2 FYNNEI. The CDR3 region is CASSGQGLEFF. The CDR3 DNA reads TGTGCCAGCAGTGGACAGGGTCTCGAGTTCTTC.

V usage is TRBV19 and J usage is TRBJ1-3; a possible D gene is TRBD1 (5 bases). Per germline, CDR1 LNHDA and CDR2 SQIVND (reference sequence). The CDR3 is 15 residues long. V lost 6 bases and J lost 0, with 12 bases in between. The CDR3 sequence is CASSLWGGSGNTIYF. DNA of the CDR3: TGTGCCAGTAGCCTTTGGGGGGGCTCTGGAAACACCATATATTTT.

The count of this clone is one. CDR3 nucleotide sequence: TGTGCCAGCAGTGAACCGGCGGTCCCCTATAATTCACCCCTCCACTTT. Its protein is CASSEPAVPYNSPLHF. The V call is TRBV6-1, the J call TRBJ1-6; D is unresolved. V lost 2 bases to trimming and J lost 2 bases, with 10 bases between them. CDR1 MNHNS and CDR2 SASEGT come from the germline V gene. CDR3 size: 16 residues.

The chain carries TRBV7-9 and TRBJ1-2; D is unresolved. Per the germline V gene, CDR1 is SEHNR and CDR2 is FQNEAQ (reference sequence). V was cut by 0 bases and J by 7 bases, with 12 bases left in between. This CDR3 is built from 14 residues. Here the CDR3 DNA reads TGTGCCAGCAGCTTAGCGTCGGTCAGAGGTGGCTACACCTTC. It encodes CASSLASVRGGYTF.

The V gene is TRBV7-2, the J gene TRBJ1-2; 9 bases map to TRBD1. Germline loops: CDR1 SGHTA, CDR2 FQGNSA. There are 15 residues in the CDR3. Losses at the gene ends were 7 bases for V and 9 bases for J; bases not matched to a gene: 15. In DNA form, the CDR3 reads TGTGCCAGCACCCTAAGGACAGGGGTGTTTGCCCGCTACACCTTC. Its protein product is CASTLRTGVFARYTF.

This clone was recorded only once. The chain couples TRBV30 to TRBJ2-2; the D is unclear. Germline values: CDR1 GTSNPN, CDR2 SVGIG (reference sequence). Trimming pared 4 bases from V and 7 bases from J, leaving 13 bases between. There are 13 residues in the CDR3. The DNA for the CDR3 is TGTGCCTGGACGGTGGTACGTGGCGGGGAGCTGTTTTTT. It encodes CAWTVVRGGELFF.

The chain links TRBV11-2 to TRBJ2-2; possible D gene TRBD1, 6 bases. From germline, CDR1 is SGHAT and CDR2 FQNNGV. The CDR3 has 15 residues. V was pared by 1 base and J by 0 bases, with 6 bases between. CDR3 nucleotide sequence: TGTGCCAGCAGCTTAGGACAGGCGAACACCGGGGAGCTGTTTTTT. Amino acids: CASSLGQANTGELFF.

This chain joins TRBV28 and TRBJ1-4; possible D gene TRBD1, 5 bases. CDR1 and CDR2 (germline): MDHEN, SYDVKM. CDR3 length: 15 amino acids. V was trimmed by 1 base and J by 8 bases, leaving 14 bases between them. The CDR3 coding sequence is TGTGCCAGCAGTTTATTGGGGCAGGGCGGAGAAAAACTGTTTTTT. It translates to CASSLLGQGGEKLFF.

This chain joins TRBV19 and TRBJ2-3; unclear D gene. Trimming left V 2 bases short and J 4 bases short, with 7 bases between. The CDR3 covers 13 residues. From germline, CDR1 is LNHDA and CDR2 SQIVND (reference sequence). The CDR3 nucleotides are TGTGCCAGTAGTATATTCCCAGCAGATACGCAGTATTTT. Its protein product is CASSIFPADTQYF.

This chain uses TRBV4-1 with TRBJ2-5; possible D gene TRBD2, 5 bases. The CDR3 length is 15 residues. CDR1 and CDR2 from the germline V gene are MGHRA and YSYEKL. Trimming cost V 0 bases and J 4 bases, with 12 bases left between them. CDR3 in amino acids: CASSQDPGIGETQYF. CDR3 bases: TGCGCCAGCAGCCAAGATCCGGGGATAGGAGAGACCCAGTACTTC.

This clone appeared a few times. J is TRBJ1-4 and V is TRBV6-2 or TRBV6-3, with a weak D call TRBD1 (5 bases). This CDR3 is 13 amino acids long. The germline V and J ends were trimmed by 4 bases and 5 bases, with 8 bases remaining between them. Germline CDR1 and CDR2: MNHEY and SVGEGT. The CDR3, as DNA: TGTGCCAGCAGTTTCCGGGGGAATGAAAAACTGTTTTTT. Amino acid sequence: CASSFRGNEKLFF.

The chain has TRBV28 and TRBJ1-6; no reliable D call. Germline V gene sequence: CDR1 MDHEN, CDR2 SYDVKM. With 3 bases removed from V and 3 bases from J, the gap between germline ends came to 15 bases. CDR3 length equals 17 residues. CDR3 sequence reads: CASSFPALTGYNSPLHF. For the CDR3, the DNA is TGTGCCAGCAGTTTTCCGGCGCTGACGGGCTATAATTCACCCCTCCACTTT.

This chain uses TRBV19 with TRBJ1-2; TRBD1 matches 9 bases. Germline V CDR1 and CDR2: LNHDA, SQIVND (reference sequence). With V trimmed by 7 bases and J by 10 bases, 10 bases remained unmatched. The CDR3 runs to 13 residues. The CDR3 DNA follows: TGTGCCAGTACCGTACGGGACAGGGAATTCTACACCTTC. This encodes CASTVRDREFYTF. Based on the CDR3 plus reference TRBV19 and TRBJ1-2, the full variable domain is DGGITQSPKYLFRKEGQNVTLSCEQNLNHDAMYWYRQDPGQGLRLIYYSQIVNDFQKGDIAEGYSVSREKKESFPLTVTSAQKNPTAFYLCASTVRDREFYTFGSGTRLTVV.

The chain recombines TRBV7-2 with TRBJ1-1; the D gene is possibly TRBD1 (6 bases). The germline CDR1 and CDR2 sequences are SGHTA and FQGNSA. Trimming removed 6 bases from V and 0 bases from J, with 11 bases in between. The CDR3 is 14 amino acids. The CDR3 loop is CASSFRGMNTEAFF. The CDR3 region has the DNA TGTGCCAGCAGTTTCAGGGGCATGAACACTGAAGCTTTCTTT.

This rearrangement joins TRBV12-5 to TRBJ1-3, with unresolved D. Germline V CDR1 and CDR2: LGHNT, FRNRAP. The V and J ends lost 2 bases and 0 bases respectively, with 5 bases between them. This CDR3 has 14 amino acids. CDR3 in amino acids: CASGLKSSGNTIYF. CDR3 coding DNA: TGTGCTAGTGGTTTGAAGAGCTCTGGAAACACCATATATTTT.

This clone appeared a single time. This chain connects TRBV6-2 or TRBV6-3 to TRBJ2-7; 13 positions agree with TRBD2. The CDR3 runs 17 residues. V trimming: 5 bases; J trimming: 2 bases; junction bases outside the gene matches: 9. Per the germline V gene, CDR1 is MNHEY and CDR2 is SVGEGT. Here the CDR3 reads CASSRRLAGGHPYEQYF. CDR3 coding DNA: TGTGCCAGCAGTCGGCGACTAGCGGGGGGCCACCCCTACGAGCAGTACTTC.

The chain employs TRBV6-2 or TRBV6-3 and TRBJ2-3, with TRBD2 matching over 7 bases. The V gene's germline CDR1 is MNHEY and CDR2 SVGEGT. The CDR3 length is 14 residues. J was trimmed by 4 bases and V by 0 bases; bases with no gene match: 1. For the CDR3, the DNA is TGTGCCAGCAGTTACTCCGGGAGGCCAGATACGCAGTATTTT. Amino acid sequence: CASSYSGRPDTQYF.

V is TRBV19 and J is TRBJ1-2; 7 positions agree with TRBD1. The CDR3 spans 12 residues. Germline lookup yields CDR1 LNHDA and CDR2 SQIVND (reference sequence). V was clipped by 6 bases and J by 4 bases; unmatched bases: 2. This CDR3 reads CASRQGTYGYTF. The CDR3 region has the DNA TGTGCCAGTAGACAGGGGACCTATGGCTACACCTTC.

CDR3 DNA sequence: TGTGCCAGCAGCTTAAGGCAGCGCGGGGGGGCCGGGGAGACCCAGTACTTC. Encoded protein: CASSLRQRGGAGETQYF. The rearrangement joins TRBV7-9 to TRBJ2-5, with TRBD2 matching 9 bases. The CDR3 runs to 17 residues. Trimming at V came to 2 bases and at J to 5 bases, leaving 12 bases not matched to a gene. Germline V gives CDR1 SEHNR, CDR2 FQNEAQ (reference sequence). The complete variable domain, with remaining parts taken from reference TRBV7-9 and TRBJ2-5, reads DTGVSQNPRHKITKRGQNVTFRCDPISEHNRLYWYRQTLGQGPEFLTYFQNEAQLEKSRLLSDRFSAERPKGSFSTLEIQRTEQGDSAMYLCASSLRQRGGAGETQYFGPGTRLLVL.

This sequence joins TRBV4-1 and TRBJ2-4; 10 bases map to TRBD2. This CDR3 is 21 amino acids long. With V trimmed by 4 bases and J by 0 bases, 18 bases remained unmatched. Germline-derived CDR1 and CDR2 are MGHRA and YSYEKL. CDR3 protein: CASSRGGRGTSDPLAKNIQYF. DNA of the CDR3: TGCGCCAGCAGCCGAGGGGGGCGGGGGACTAGCGATCCTCTAGCCAAAAACATTCAGTACTTC.

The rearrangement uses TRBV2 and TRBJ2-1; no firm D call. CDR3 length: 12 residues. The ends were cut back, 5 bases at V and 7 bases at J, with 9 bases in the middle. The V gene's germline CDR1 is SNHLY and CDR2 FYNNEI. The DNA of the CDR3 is TGTGCCAGCAGTCCTACGACAAATGAGCAGTTCTTC. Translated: CASSPTTNEQFF.